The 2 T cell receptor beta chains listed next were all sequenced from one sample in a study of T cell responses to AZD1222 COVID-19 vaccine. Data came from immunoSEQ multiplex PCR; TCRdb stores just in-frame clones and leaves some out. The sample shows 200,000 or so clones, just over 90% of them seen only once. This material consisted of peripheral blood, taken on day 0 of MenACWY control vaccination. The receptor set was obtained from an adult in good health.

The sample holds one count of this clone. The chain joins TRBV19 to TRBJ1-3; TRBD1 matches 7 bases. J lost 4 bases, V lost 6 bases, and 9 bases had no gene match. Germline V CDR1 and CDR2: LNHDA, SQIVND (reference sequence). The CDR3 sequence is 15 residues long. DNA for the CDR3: TGTGCCAGTAGCACAGGGGCCTTCGCGGGAAACACCATATATTTT. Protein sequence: CASSTGAFAGNTIYF.

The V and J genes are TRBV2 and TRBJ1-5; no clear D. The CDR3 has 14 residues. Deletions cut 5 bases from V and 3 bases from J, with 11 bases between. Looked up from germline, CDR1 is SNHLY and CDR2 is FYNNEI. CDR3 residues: CASSFWPSNQPQHF. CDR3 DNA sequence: TGTGCCAGCAGTTTCTGGCCGTCCAATCAGCCCCAGCATTTT.